This T cell receptor (beta chain) stems from a study of CD8 T cells in ankylosing spondylitis. The V and J ends lost 1 base and 4 bases respectively, with 13 bases between them. This CDR3 has 15 residues. Looked up from germline, CDR1 is SEHNR and CDR2 is FQNEAQ (reference sequence). MiXCR, applied by TCRdb to the 5' RACE reads, yields one record per CDR3 protein. This repertoire shows around 320,000 distinct CDR3 sequences, around 20% found once; its top ten account for 3.5%. The V and J genes are TRBV7-9 and TRBJ1-2, with D possibly matching TRBD1 (6 bases). What was sequenced was blood, either unsorted or a sorted T cell fraction (not recorded which). The clonotype comes from a female donor with ankylosing spondylitis or in good health (not recorded which). The CDR3 loop reads CASSLEGGSSYGYTF. CDR3 DNA: TGTGCCAGCAGCTTAGAAGGGGGGAGCAGCTATGGCTACACCTTC.